This T cell receptor beta chain was recorded in a study of cytomegalovirus exposure and HLA in healthy donors. Study-level information: About 200 million T cells yielded under 130 million unique TCR beta sequences in earlier analysis.

Both 60 Vbeta primers and 13 Jbeta primers went into the PCR. Clones were read by immunoSEQ multiplex PCR, and TCRdb kept only the in-frame ones, dropping some. Of 95,000 to 150,000 clones in the sample, around three quarters are singletons; the top ten hold over 5.5%. The V segment lost 0 bases and the J segment 0 bases; nucleotides outside the gene matches: 10. The CDR3 covers 21 residues. Germline V gene data show CDR1 as SGDLS and CDR2 as YYNGEE. This TCR was recovered from a woman between 35 and 50 years old in good health and CMV-seronegative. The chain carries TRBV9 and TRBJ2-2; TRBD2 aligns across 14 bases. Input material: PBMCs. Here the CDR3 DNA reads TGTGCCAGCAGCGTAGTGCTGGGACTAGCGGGAGCACAAACGAACACCGGGGAGCTGTTTTTT. Amino acid sequence: CASSVVLGLAGAQTNTGELFF.